The 21 T cell receptor beta chains below were found in one sample sequenced in a study of T cells expressing NK-cell markers. TCRdb re-called the 5' RACE reads, yielding one record per CDR3 amino acid sequence without DNA. The specimen's table records about 380,000 distinct CDR3 sequences. Sequenced sample: blood T cells: a sorted CD56 or NKG2C T cell subset, CD4+ or CD8+ T cells, or bulk PBMC T cells (not recorded which). Receptors originate from a man between 18 and 69 years old in good health.

The gene calls are TRBV3-2 and TRBJ2-1; TCRdb selects TRBD2, and the lack of DNA leaves this call unchecked. TRBV3-2 is a documented pseudogene. The CDR3 spans 16 residues. The CDR3 loop is CASSLGTSSSYNEQFF.

This chain connects TRBV29-1 to TRBJ2-5; the D gene TCRdb calls, TRBD2, cannot be checked with no DNA. This CDR3 region has 12 residues. The V gene's germline CDR1 is SQVTM and CDR2 ANQGSEA. CDR3 protein: CSVAEVRETQYF.

The chain employs TRBV2 and TRBJ2-3; there is no DNA to check the TCRdb D call of TRBD2. The CDR3 has 14 residues. The germline V gene has CDR1 SNHLY and CDR2 FYNNEI. The CDR3 region is CASRLAGGLDTQYF.

The chain couples TRBV12-3 or TRBV12-4 to TRBJ2-4; the TCRdb call, TRBD1, lacks DNA for checking. The CDR3 covers 19 residues. This CDR3 is CASRSSGGSSFLAKNIQYF.

The chain couples TRBV4-2 to TRBJ2-5; absent DNA, TCRdb's TRBD2 call cannot be checked. Germline assignment: CDR1 LGHNA and CDR2 YNFKEQ. The CDR3 extends over 17 amino acids. Here the CDR3 reads CASSQGGLAGNLETQYF.

The chain couples TRBV3-1 to TRBJ2-2; TCRdb proposes TRBD2, but this gene call is untestable without DNA. The CDR3 contains 15 residues. In germline, CDR1 is LGHDT, CDR2 YNNKEL (reference sequence). CDR3: CASRLSGGASGELFF.

The chain joins TRBV7-9 to TRBJ1-2; TCRdb lists TRBD1, though no DNA is available to test this call. Germline V gene sequence: CDR1 SEHNR, CDR2 FQNEAQ (reference sequence). This CDR3 is 14 amino acids long. This chain's CDR3 is CASIKIGTVHGYTF. The variable domain in full, completed from reference TRBV7-9 and TRBJ1-2, reads DTGVSQNPRHKITKRGQNVTFRCDPISEHNRLYWYRQTLGQGPEFLTYFQNEAQLEKSRLLSDRFSAERPKGSFSTLEIQRTEQGDSAMYLCASIKIGTVHGYTFGSGTRLTVV.

The V gene is TRBV5-5, the J gene TRBJ1-5; TCRdb reports TRBD1, a call that lacks DNA to check it against. This CDR3 has 15 amino acids. Per germline, CDR1 SGHKS and CDR2 YYEKEE (reference sequence). The CDR3 loop is CASSFGGFANQPQHF.

CDR3 in amino acids: CASSPPSGGEQFF. The chain couples TRBV7-2 to TRBJ2-1; TCRdb calls TRBD2, which cannot be checked without DNA. Germline V gives CDR1 SGHTA, CDR2 FQGNSA. The CDR3 is 13 residues long.

The chain links TRBV28 to TRBJ2-1; as DNA is missing, the TRBD1 call by TCRdb cannot be tested. The CDR3 is 16 amino acids. Germline V gives CDR1 MDHEN, CDR2 SYDVKM. The CDR3 loop is CASSPLGTQLWGEQFF.

The gene calls are TRBV2 and TRBJ2-3. CDR1 and CDR2 from the germline V gene are SNHLY and FYNNEI. The CDR3 is 14 residues long. This CDR3 reads CASSETQSTDTQYF.

V and J are TRBV28 and TRBJ1-3. Germline lookup yields CDR1 MDHEN and CDR2 SYDVKM. The CDR3 extends over 15 amino acids. The CDR3 sequence: CASRNGRSSGNTIYF.

Here the CDR3 reads CSAHLKRGSTDTQYF. The V and J genes are TRBV20-1 and TRBJ2-3; the D call of TRBD2 rests on TCRdb alone, since no DNA is present to check it. Germline V gene sequence: CDR1 DFQATT, CDR2 SNEGSKA (reference sequence). The CDR3 contains 15 residues.

The CDR3 region is CAIRTTAGQPQHF. V and J are TRBV10-3 and TRBJ1-5. This CDR3 is built from 13 residues. Germline CDR1 ENHRY, CDR2 SYGVKD.

The CDR3 region is CASSRMRSLRGYTF. V is TRBV7-2 and J is TRBJ1-2. Germline assignment: CDR1 SGHTA and CDR2 FQGNSA. This CDR3 is built from 14 residues.

This chain links TRBV12-3 or TRBV12-4 with TRBJ2-5; the TCRdb call, TRBD2, lacks DNA for checking. The CDR3 runs to 16 residues. The CDR3 here is CASSLGAGTSQETQYF.

The gene calls are TRBV3-1 and TRBJ1-1; TCRdb's assignment of TRBD1 cannot be checked, as there is no DNA. This CDR3 has 16 residues. The V gene's germline CDR1 is LGHDT and CDR2 YNNKEL (reference sequence). CDR3 amino acids: CASSHLFRQRNTEAFF.

The chain is built from TRBV18 and TRBJ1-4; TCRdb picks TRBD1, but there is no DNA to check that call. Germline CDR1 and CDR2: KGHSH and LQKENI. The CDR3 contains 20 residues. This CDR3 is CASSPGQMLNLPTTNEKLFF.

The chain is built from TRBV5-6 and TRBJ1-1. Looked up from germline, CDR1 is SGHDT and CDR2 is YYEEEE. The CDR3 runs to 11 residues. This CDR3 is CASSLGDEAFF.

The CDR3 loop reads CASSLGQALSGNTIYF. J is TRBJ1-3 and V is TRBV11-2; TCRdb reports TRBD1, a call that lacks DNA to check it against. The CDR3 contains 16 residues. The germline V gene has CDR1 SGHAT and CDR2 FQNNGV. Combining the CDR3 with reference TRBV11-2 and TRBJ1-3 gives the whole variable domain EAGVAQSPRYKIIEKRQSVAFWCNPISGHATLYWYQQILGQGPKLLIQFQNNGVVDDSQLPKDRFSAERLKGVDSTLKIQPAKLEDSAVYLCASSLGQALSGNTIYFGEGSWLTVV.

The gene calls are TRBV12-3 or TRBV12-4 and TRBJ2-3. This CDR3 region has 13 residues. This CDR3 is CASRAGSTDTQYF.